This TCR beta chain comes out of a study of shared clonotypes between healthy human individuals (TCRdb year 2020). With regard to the full study: The cohort included three men and two women between 18 and 49 years of age. For each donor, CD4 naive and CD4 memory were each run on three plates, CD8 naive on two plates, and CD8 memory on one plate. The study deeply sequenced blood TCR repertoires of about 5 healthy adults to estimate repertoire size and the extent of clonotype sharing between individuals. Libraries were prepared and TCR repertoires were sequenced by different laboratories using diverse techniques, in order to increase sequencing depth and limit assay-specific biases. Per donor, leukapheresis produced somewhere between about 0.8 and 9 billion PBMCs.

Concerning this clone: The antigen this receptor binds is unknown. The input lacks base qualities; no much larger clone sits a single base away.

Donors were healthy HIV-negative adults with no recently reported acute infections or vaccinations. Only Caucasian adults living in Nashville, Tennessee, USA were represented among the donors. CD4+ T cells were enriched through magnetic negative selection, after which naive cells were positively selected on CD45RA and the remaining negative fraction served as the memory subset. Blood was obtained by leukapheresis, after which PBMCs were separated by Ficoll-Histopaque density gradient centrifugation and cryopreserved in liquid nitrogen vapor phase. Analytical flow cytometry was used to check the purity and quantity of every magnetically sorted T cell population. Genomic DNA was isolated from each sorted fraction and quantified by UV absorbance on a Nanodrop 2000c. The paper as a whole reports these results and caveats: Across a handful of donors, approximately 5% of naive CD4, roughly 3.5% of naive CD8, about 2% of memory CD4, and 0.4% of memory CD8 clonotypes were shared. Naive subsets generally had larger estimated clonotype richness than memory subsets. Higher generation probabilities were observed for clonotypes shared by all four sorted-subset donors than for non-shared clonotypes. Based on pairwise subsampling, the degree of clonotype sharing among donors was expected to be affected by sequencing depth. Only blood was sampled, and tissue TCR repertoires likely differ from those in blood. The small number of donors limited the genetic and exposure-history diversity represented. Incomplete sequencing was indicated by rarefaction of sorted-subset datasets, despite the large sequencing depth.

TCR CDR3 regions were amplified from genomic DNA by multiplex PCR using the deep immunoSEQ assay. Extracted genomic DNA from each cell subset was distributed evenly across all wells of several immunoSEQ 96-well plates, and each plate was treated as a replicate. For sorted subsets, roughly 200 ng genomic DNA, equal to about 30,000 T cell genomes, was loaded into each replicate PCR. The purified libraries were quantified using a Qubit 3.0 fluorometer, sized with a Bioanalyzer 2100, and then quantified again using the KAPA Library Quantification kit. Every immunoSEQ 96-well plate was sequenced on a dedicated single-read 150-cycle Illumina NextSeq 550 flow cell. The authors' pipeline ran thus. Because only junctional sequences without quality scores were contained in the immunoSEQ output, filtering matching that applied to full-length reads could not be performed. Sequences were annotated with PyIR, a Python wrapper for IgBLAST v1.9, and V/J genes and CDR3 were assigned using IMGT germline references. Any read was removed if the V/J assignment was weak (E-value above 1e-6), the CDR3 was missing, or the read contained stop codons, out-of-frame junctions, or ambiguous translated residues. A V3J clonotype was defined by an identical inferred V gene, J gene, and CDR3 amino acid sequence. Percentage overlap between repertoires was calculated by dividing the number of shared unique clonotypes by the size of the smaller repertoire. Three approaches were used to assess repertoire richness: RTK rarefaction, the Chao1 estimator, and Recon v2.1 estimates of unobserved clonotypes. Generation probabilities were computed with OLGA for all TCRbeta clonotypes obtained by the gDNA method from a few donors. What TCRdb holds here is the immuneACCESS table cut down to in-frame rearrangements. Part of the clones is not present; checked against another copy, under half of the missing clones reflect an unresolved V gene, and the others are unexplained. The DNA gave D and trimming, while V, J and clone size come from that table. The sample includes 2 million to 2.5 million clones, with under 95% observed a single time. Clones ranked in the top ten supply 0.3% to 0.4% of the sample.

Sequenced sample: naive CD4+ T cells from PBMCs. In light of the paper, this sample's cell subset or site label describes: CD45RA+ positively selected. The sequence was obtained from a young man in good health. Some clones in this sample may be carry-over from other donors' samples.

The CDR3 protein is CASSLAGGGTGELFF. DNA sequence: TGTGCCAGCAGCTTGGCCGGTGGAGGCACCGGGGAGCTGTTTTTT. This sequence uses TRBV5-4 and TRBJ2-2; TRBD2 is a possible D gene, resting on 5 matching bases. Counted from cysteine to phenylalanine, this CDR3 has 15 amino acids. The kept DNA is CDR3 alone, 45 bases in frame from the first base. Based on the germline V gene (reference sequence), the CDR1 and CDR2 sequences are SGHNT and YYREEE. V and J are truncated by 0 bases and 4 bases respectively, leaving an intervening sequence of 10 bases.